A single TCR beta chain is shown here with its context. This specimen comes from a study of blood T cell repertoires in COVID-19. At the level of the study: COVID-19 samples, acute and convalescent, were from the United States, Italy and Spain.

Germline CDR1 SGHAT, CDR2 FQNNGV. The CDR3 consists of 17 residues. Trimming cost V 5 bases and J 1 base; bases outside gene matches: 9. The data were produced by immunoSEQ multiplex PCR, yet TCRdb's version contains in-frame clones alone and is incomplete. Of about 180,000 clones in the sample, approximately 85% were seen once. Sequencing used peripheral blood. The source is a man between 60 and 70 years old with acute or convalescent COVID-19. This chain joins TRBV11-2 and TRBJ2-2; 8 bases are a match to TRBD1. In DNA form, the CDR3 reads TGTGCCAGCAGCCTGGGGGCCGGGACAGGGAACACCGGGGAGCTGTTTTTT. Translated: CASSLGAGTGNTGELFF.